Sequencing of this T cell receptor (beta chain) was carried out in a study of OX40 agonist ivuxolimab in advanced cancers. Assay used: immunoSEQ multiplex PCR; TCRdb lists only in-frame clones, some missing. The table has around 77,000 clones, about 92% seen once; the top ten hold approximately 4.8%. This clone was counted once. V lost 2 bases to trimming and J lost 1 base; unmatched junction nucleotides: 6. Germline V lookup: CDR1 LGHNT, CDR2 FRNRAP. CDR3 size: 17 residues. The sequence came from an adult with an advanced solid tumor such as melanoma, head and neck, liver or kidney cancer. Source: CD4+ or CD8+ T cells sorted from blood, taken in a trial of the OX40 agonist ivuxolimab. This chain connects TRBV12-5 to TRBJ2-1, with 9 bases lining up with TRBD1. The CDR3 here is CASGLYTGGRSYNEQFF. In DNA, the CDR3 is TGTGCTAGTGGTTTGTATACAGGGGGCAGATCCTACAATGAGCAGTTCTTC.